This TCR beta chain was identified during a study of blood T cell repertoires in COVID-19 (dated by TCRdb to 2019 to 2021). Some background on the complete study: Samples covering the acute and convalescent phases of COVID-19 were provided by collaborators in the United States, Italy and Spain. Nearly every sample came with metadata listing a de-identified subject ID, COVID-19 status, age in years and sex. Where HLA class I and class II types were available, the types were taken from metadata supplied by the sample provider, not from assay-based typing. The repertoires were made available in a free public database intended to serve as a resource for research on the immune response to SARS-CoV-2. The dataset comprised deeply sampled blood TCRbeta repertoires from subjects exposed to, actively infected with, or recovered from COVID-19. The prospective study material was composed of cDNA or gDNA derived from T cells, B-cell-depleted T cells, or PBMCs. The samples were drawn from the first 160 participants of the ongoing ImmuneRACE study and from over 950 subjects provided by 6 global collaborators.

Study-wide conclusions, independent of this receptor: The quantity of clinical and demographic metadata differed by source and by participant and was supplied without curation.

TCRbeta CDR3 regions were amplified from genomic DNA using the immunoSEQ Assay, a bias-controlled multiplex PCR. The study's own analysis went as follows. Nucleated cell counts per sample were estimated from amplification of reference gene primers within the assay. To quantify the absolute abundance of each unique TCRbeta CDR3 rearrangement, sequence reads were collapsed and filtered. Productive Simpson clonality was computed per sample as the square root of Simpson's diversity index over productive rearrangements. TCRdb retrieved this table from immuneACCESS and kept in-frame rearrangements only. Not all clones are present; in checked studies, unresolved V genes account for under half, and no reason is known for the remainder. The DNA gave D and trimming, while V, J and clone size come from that table. The sample table holds approximately 300,000 clones, of which 89% were seen once. The top ten hold roughly 6.5% of the sample.

A second Seattle source provided samples from volunteer blood donors who had recovered from COVID-19. Whole blood was collected in K2EDTA tubes by collaborating institutions according to the institutions' own protocols. For TCRbeta analysis, collaborators shipped samples as frozen whole blood, isolated PBMCs, or DNA extracted from either of those sample types. About this clone itself: No antigen is known for it. Nothing much larger sits one base from this clone, and base qualities are not available.

The sequenced sample was peripheral blood. The receptor's source is a man aged 18 to 35 who had recovered from COVID-19.

The CDR3 protein is CSVEVTGGTEAFF. The nucleotide sequence is TGCAGCGTTGAAGTAACAGGGGGCACTGAAGCTTTCTTT. The rearrangement joined TRBV29-1 to TRBJ1-1; 8 junctional bases match TRBD1. Unmatched junction bases come to 2, with V trimmed by 1 base and J by 4 bases. For CDR1 and CDR2, the germline V gene lists SQVTM and ANQGSEA. From the cysteine through the phenylalanine, the CDR3 covers 13 amino acids. Just CDR3 DNA is preserved here, 39 bases in frame from base 1. The variable domain in full, with residues beyond the CDR3 obtained from the reference TRBV29-1 and TRBJ1-1 genes, is SAVISQKPSRDICQRGTSLTIQCQVDSQVTMMFWYRQQPGQSLTLIATANQGSEATYESGFVIDKFPISRPNLTFSTLTVSNMSPEDSSIYLCSVEVTGGTEAFFGQGTRLTVV.